Following are 30 T cell receptor beta chains from one sample sequenced in a study of breast tumors, draining lymph nodes, adjacent tissues. TCRdb reprocessed the multiplex PCR reads via MiXCR and lists one record per CDR3 protein. The sample holds just under 65,000 distinct CDR3 sequences, 57% seen once. Sequences were obtained from breast tumor tissue. These receptors originate from a female donor with breast cancer. Some clones in this sample may be carry-over from other donors' samples.

This clonotype has ten or more counts. The chain recombines TRBV6-2 or TRBV6-3 with TRBJ1-2, with D possibly matching TRBD1 (5 bases). Germline lookup yields CDR1 MNHEY and CDR2 SVGEGT. The V gene lost 6 bases and the J gene lost 4 bases, with 21 bases spanning the gap. The CDR3 contains 16 residues. This chain's CDR3 is CASSLKVWGSAYGYTF. CDR3 bases: TGTGCCAGCAGCCTAAAGGTCTGGGGCTCTGCCTATGGCTACACCTTC.

This clonotype has only one observation. The rearrangement links TRBV7-9 to TRBJ1-4; perhaps TRBD1 as D (5 bases). The germline V gene encodes CDR1 SEHNR and CDR2 FQNEAQ (reference sequence). The V end lost 5 bases, the J end lost 5 bases, and 18 bases lay between the germline ends. The CDR3 contains 16 residues. CDR3 loop: CASSQGRGGGNEKLFF. In DNA, the CDR3 is TGTGCCAGCAGCCAAGGCCGTGGGGGTGGGAATGAAAAACTGTTTTTT.

This clonotype has a single count. The chain links TRBV9 to TRBJ1-3, with D uncertain. Looked up from germline, CDR1 is SGDLS and CDR2 is YYNGEE. V was clipped by 4 bases and J by 0 bases, with 14 bases between them. The CDR3 sequence is 16 residues long. This CDR3 is CASSPQTSRSGNTIYF. The DNA for the CDR3 is TGTGCCAGCAGCCCCCAGACTTCCCGCTCTGGAAACACCATATATTTT.

The chain is built from TRBV7-8 and TRBJ2-4; the D gene is possibly TRBD2 (6 bases). Looked up from germline, CDR1 is SGHVS and CDR2 is FQNEAQ. V lost 4 bases to trimming and J lost 2 bases, with 12 bases between them. The CDR3 is 15 residues long. The chain's CDR3 is CASSSGDFTKNIQYF. The CDR3 nucleotides are TGTGCCAGCAGCTCGGGGGACTTCACCAAAAACATTCAGTACTTC.

This chain uses TRBV19 with TRBJ2-7; 8 bases line up with TRBD2. CDR3 length equals 12 residues. Germline lookup yields CDR1 LNHDA and CDR2 SQIVND (reference sequence). The CDR3, as DNA: TGTGCTAGATTGGTAGCGGGATACGAGCAGTACTTC. Its translation: CARLVAGYEQYF.

Many counts were recorded for this clonotype. The chain links TRBV4-2 to TRBJ2-1; 12 bases match TRBD2. This CDR3 has 17 residues. V was clipped by 0 bases and J by 4 bases; unmatched bases: 4. The germline V gene encodes CDR1 LGHNA and CDR2 YNFKEQ. In DNA, the CDR3 is TGTGCCAGCAGCCAAGAAACTAGCGGGAGGAGGTACAATGAGCAGTTCTTC. This gives the protein CASSQETSGRRYNEQFF.

The J gene is TRBJ1-2, the V gene TRBV7-9; D unclear. V lost 5 bases and J lost 2, with 3 bases in between. From germline, CDR1 is SEHNR and CDR2 FQNEAQ (reference sequence). The CDR3 extends over 11 amino acids. This chain's CDR3 is CASSQNYGYTF. The CDR3 DNA reads as TGTGCCAGCAGCCAGAACTATGGCTACACCTTC.

The chain combines TRBV7-2 with TRBJ2-5, with D possibly matching TRBD1 (8 bases). This CDR3 is built from 17 residues. The V gene's germline CDR1 is SGHTA and CDR2 FQGNSA. V lost 3 bases to trimming and J lost 2 bases, with 19 bases between them. CDR3 sequence (DNA): TGTGCCAGCAGCTTTGGGGGGGACAGGCCGATTCAAGAGACCCAGTACTTC. This codes for CASSFGGDRPIQETQYF. The entire variable domain, with the rest obtained from reference TRBV7-2 and TRBJ2-5, is as follows: GAGVSQSPSNKVTEKGKDVELRCDPISGHTALYWYRQSLGQGLEFLIYFQGNSAPDKSGLPSDRFSAERTGGSVSTLTIQRTQQEDSAVYLCASSFGGDRPIQETQYFGPGTRLLVL.

J is TRBJ2-7 and V is TRBV7-8; D possibly matches TRBD1 or TRBD2 (5 bases each). There are 12 residues in the CDR3. Germline lookup yields CDR1 SGHVS and CDR2 FQNEAQ. V lost 6 bases to trimming and J lost 6 bases, with 12 bases between them. CDR3 nucleotide sequence: TGTGCCAGCAGTTTGGGACGGTTCGAGCAGTACGTC. This codes for CASSLGRFEQYV.

This chain joins TRBV30 and TRBJ1-6, with unresolved D. Germline V gives CDR1 GTSNPN, CDR2 SVGIG (reference sequence). The CDR3 loop spans 16 amino acids. V lost 0 bases, J lost 6 bases, and 15 bases lay in between. The CDR3 loop is CAWSVFGTVVNSPLHF. CDR3 DNA: TGTGCCTGGAGTGTATTCGGTACAGTCGTTAATTCACCCCTCCACTTT. Complete variable domain (other parts from reference TRBV30 and TRBJ1-6): SQTIHQWPATLVQPVGSPLSLECTVEGTSNPNLYWYRQAAGRGLQLLFYSVGIGQISSEVPQNLSASRPQDRQFILSSKKLLLSDSGFYLCAWSVFGTVVNSPLHFGNGTRLTVT.

As for this clonotype: Here the CDR3 omits its conserved ending phenylalanine or tryptophan, so a read error is the likely source. The DNA is left out, because the CDR3 cannot be placed on it with certainty; the CDR3 is given as TCRdb lists it. The rearrangement joins TRBV5-4 to TRBJ2-2; the table's D call, TRBD2, was not checked against the DNA. The V gene's germline CDR1 is SGHNT and CDR2 YYREEE (reference sequence). The CDR3 is made up of 16 amino acids, end residues included. The CDR3 sequence: CASSLVAGSNTGELVL.

This clonotype occurred a few times. V gene TRBV18 combines with J gene TRBJ2-1; D may correspond to TRBD1 or TRBD2 (5 bases each). This CDR3 is 14 amino acids long. Germline CDR1 and CDR2: KGHSH and LQKENI. Trimming removed 0 bases from V and 5 bases from J, with 8 bases in between. The CDR3 DNA follows: TGTGCCAGCTCACCACCCGGGGCTGACAATGAGCAGTTCTTC. Protein product: CASSPPGADNEQFF.

V gene TRBV29-1 combines with J gene TRBJ2-1; D is ambiguous. V was shortened by 3 bases and J by 12 bases, with 3 bases between the two germline ends. Germline V gives CDR1 SQVTM, CDR2 ANQGSEA. The CDR3 totals 8 residues. The CDR3 DNA follows: TGCAGCGTTGATGGGCAGTTCTTC. It yields the protein CSVDGQFF.

V and J are TRBV2 and TRBJ2-5; 8 bases match TRBD2. J lost 4 bases, V lost 11 bases, and 15 bases had no gene match. This CDR3 has 15 residues. CDR1 is SNHLY and CDR2 is FYNNEI in the germline V gene. In nucleotides, the CDR3 is TGTGCCCAAGTCACGGCTAGCGGGTCTCTAGAGACCCAGTACTTC. Translating gives CAQVTASGSLETQYF.

This chain uses TRBV7-3 with TRBJ1-5; D not certain. The germline CDR1 and CDR2 sequences are SGHTA and FQGTGA. This CDR3 is built from 13 residues. Deletions cut 5 bases from V and 9 bases from J, with 14 bases between. The CDR3 region has the DNA TGTGCCAGCAGCCACGGGCCGCGGGGGCCCCAGCATTTT. As protein: CASSHGPRGPQHF.

This clonotype has ten or more counts. CDR3 sequence (DNA): TGCGCCAGCAGCTTGGGGGGTAGAAGCTATGGCTACACCTTC. The encoded protein is CASSLGGRSYGYTF. The V call is TRBV5-1, the J call TRBJ1-2; D uncertain. The germline V gene has CDR1 SGHRS and CDR2 YFSETQ. The ends were cut back, 0 bases at V and 4 bases at J, with 10 bases in the middle. The CDR3 length is 14 residues.

In this sample, this clonotype turned up many times. This chain connects TRBV12-3 or TRBV12-4 to TRBJ2-1; 10 nucleotides agree with TRBD2. The CDR3 has 13 residues. The ends lost 6 bases at V and 6 bases at J; junction bases unmatched: 2. The CDR3 region is CASRWTSGNEQFF. The DNA of the CDR3 is TGTGCCAGCAGATGGACTAGCGGCAATGAGCAGTTCTTC.

The gene calls are TRBV2 and TRBJ2-7; D gene ambiguous. The CDR3 length is 13 residues. V dropped 3 bases and J dropped 7 bases, with 13 bases sitting between them. Germline lookup yields CDR1 SNHLY and CDR2 FYNNEI. Here the CDR3 reads CASSDVGVLEQYF. The CDR3 DNA reads as TGTGCCAGCAGTGATGTTGGGGTTTTGGAGCAGTACTTC.

The V and J genes are TRBV2 and TRBJ1-2; D unclear. This CDR3 spans 12 amino acids. Trimming took off 6 bases at V and 4 bases at J, with 9 bases between the two ends. The V gene's germline CDR1 is SNHLY and CDR2 FYNNEI. The CDR3 loop reads CASRAVSYGYTF. The CDR3, as DNA: TGTGCCAGCAGGGCAGTCTCCTATGGCTACACCTTC.

V gene TRBV27 combines with J gene TRBJ2-7, with D perhaps being TRBD1 or TRBD2 (6 bases each). The CDR3 has 13 amino acids. V lost 5 bases and J 5 bases, leaving 13 bases between the germline ends. CDR1 is MNHEY and CDR2 is SMNVEV in the germline V gene (reference sequence). CDR3 sequence reads: CASSTIGGNEQYF. CDR3 nucleotides: TGTGCCAGCAGTACCATCGGGGGCAACGAGCAGTACTTC.

The chain has TRBV11-2 and TRBJ1-3, with D unresolved. The V end lost 1 base, the J end lost 0 bases, and 13 bases lay between the germline ends. CDR1 and CDR2 (germline): SGHAT, FQNNGV. There are 17 residues in the CDR3. The DNA for the CDR3 is TGTGCCAGCAGCTTAGTAGTAGGACCGAGCTCTGGAAACACCATATATTTT. The encoded protein is CASSLVVGPSSGNTIYF.

As for this clonotype: This is likely a read error, given that the CDR3 carries no conserved phenylalanine or tryptophan at its end. No DNA is shown, since the ends of the CDR3 on it are uncertain; the CDR3 is the one TCRdb lists. V and J are TRBV2 and TRBJ2-5. Germline CDR1 and CDR2: SNHLY and FYNNEI. The CDR3 contains 15 residues when both ends are counted. CDR3 sequence reads: CASSDQATHGYTFGS.

The rearrangement links TRBV14 to TRBJ1-6; 8 bases line up with TRBD1. The CDR3 runs 15 residues. Trimming removed 0 bases from V and 8 bases from J; junction bases left unmatched: 3. Germline CDR1 is SGHDN and CDR2 is FVKESK. CDR3 sequence: CASSQDQGAYSPLHF. The DNA of the CDR3 is TGTGCCAGCAGCCAAGATCAGGGGGCTTATTCACCCCTCCACTTT.

This clonotype was seen repeatedly, ten times or more. The chain has TRBV6-1 and TRBJ2-3; either TRBD1 or TRBD2 may fit D (6 bases each). CDR1 is MNHNS and CDR2 is SASEGT in the germline V gene. The V end lost 7 bases, the J end lost 2 bases, and 19 bases lay between the germline ends. CDR3 length: 16 residues. The CDR3 is CASTARGEWVTDTQYF. CDR3 DNA sequence: TGTGCCAGCACCGCAAGGGGGGAGTGGGTCACAGATACGCAGTATTTT.

This chain joins TRBV29-1 and TRBJ2-5; D uncertain. Between the trimmed V and J ends, which lost 2 bases and 3 bases, there was a span of 4 bases. CDR3 length equals 11 residues. Germline CDR1 reads SQVTM; CDR2 reads ANQGSEA. CDR3 sequence (DNA): TGCAGCGTTGAAAAGGAAGAGACCCAGTACTTC. This gives the protein CSVEKEETQYF.

The chain is built from TRBV29-1 and TRBJ2-3; perhaps TRBD2 as D (5 bases). CDR1 is SQVTM, CDR2 ANQGSEA, per germline. Trimming removed 5 bases at V and 4 bases at J, with 10 bases between. The CDR3 length is 12 residues. CDR3 amino acids: CSVSEGPDTQYF. CDR3 bases: TGCAGCGTTTCCGAGGGCCCAGATACGCAGTATTTT.

This clonotype was recorded at least ten times. The V and J genes are TRBV30 and TRBJ2-3; D might be TRBD1 (6 bases). The length of the CDR3 is 15 residues. The germline V gene encodes CDR1 GTSNPN and CDR2 SVGIG (reference sequence). V lost 3 bases, J lost 1 base, and 14 bases lay in between. The CDR3 region is CAWRARGLGTDTQYF. The CDR3 DNA reads as TGTGCCTGGAGGGCCAGGGGTCTTGGCACAGATACGCAGTATTTT.

This clonotype was seen at least ten times. V and J are TRBV6-5 and TRBJ2-7; 10 positions match TRBD2. V gave up 5 bases and J gave up 3 bases; unmatched junction bases: 10. Germline CDR1 reads MNHEY; CDR2 reads SVGAGI. This CDR3 has 16 residues. CDR3 region: CASSPLSGGTLYEQYF. Here the CDR3 DNA reads TGTGCCAGCAGTCCGCTTAGCGGGGGGACTCTCTACGAGCAGTACTTC.

The rearrangement joins TRBV7-3 to TRBJ2-3; D is uncertain. The CDR3 runs to 13 residues. V was trimmed by 2 bases and J by 2 bases, leaving 5 bases between them. Germline V CDR1 and CDR2: SGHTA, FQGTGA. CDR3 amino acids: CASSLSATDTQYF. CDR3 nucleotide sequence: TGTGCCAGCAGCTTATCCGCCACAGATACGCAGTATTTT.

Concerning this clonotype: Because the CDR3 is missing its conserved closing phenylalanine or tryptophan, this is likely a read error. No DNA is shown, since the ends of the CDR3 on it are uncertain; the CDR3 is the one TCRdb lists. The chain joins TRBV6-9 to TRBJ1-3. The CDR3 spans 11 amino acids, including both terminal residues. Germline V CDR1 and CDR2: MNHGY, SVAAGI. The CDR3 reads CASSHPRGGLA.